A single sample gave rise to the 9 T cell receptor beta chains below, sequenced in a study of shared clonotypes between healthy human individuals. Sequencing was performed with immunoSEQ multiplex PCR; in TCRdb, only in-frame clones are kept and a portion is missing. The profile shows about 820,000 clones, 92% of them singletons. Naive CD8 populations comprised CD45RO-negative cells positively selected for CCR7, excluding terminally differentiated effector memory CD45RA+ cells. The sample consisted of naive CD8+ T cells sorted from blood. The receptors come from a man between 25 and 39 years old in good health.

V usage is TRBV7-9 and J usage is TRBJ2-1; 12 nucleotides agree with TRBD2. V lost 4 bases, J lost 4 bases, and 8 bases stayed unmatched. Germline V lookup: CDR1 SEHNR, CDR2 FQNEAQ (reference sequence). The CDR3 extends over 17 amino acids. CDR3 sequence (DNA): TGTGCCAGCAGCTCCGGACTAGCGGGGAGGGGATACAATGAGCAGTTCTTC. Translated: CASSSGLAGRGYNEQFF.

The gene calls are TRBV7-2 and TRBJ2-7; 8 nucleotides line up with TRBD1. J gave up 0 bases and V 1 base, and 5 bases lay outside the gene matches. Germline V gene lookup returns CDR1 SGHTA and CDR2 FQGNSA. The CDR3 runs to 16 residues. The CDR3 spells CASSLGAGTGSYEQYF. Written as DNA, the CDR3 is TGTGCCAGCAGCTTAGGGGCCGGGACAGGCTCCTACGAGCAGTACTTC.

This chain uses TRBV28 with TRBJ1-4, with 8 bases fitting TRBD1. This CDR3 spans 14 amino acids. CDR1 is MDHEN and CDR2 is SYDVKM in the germline V gene. The V segment lost 1 base and the J segment 8 bases; nucleotides outside the gene matches: 3. The CDR3 bases are TGTGCCAGCAGTTTATTGGGACAGGTCGAAAAACTGTTTTTT. Amino acid sequence: CASSLLGQVEKLFF.

The V call is TRBV5-4, the J call TRBJ2-3, with D possibly being TRBD2 (5 bases). CDR1 is SGHNT and CDR2 is YYREEE in the germline V gene (reference sequence). Trimming cost V 1 base and J 2 bases, with 14 bases left between them. CDR3 size: 16 residues. This CDR3 reads CASSLKLEISTDTQYF. The CDR3 DNA reads TGTGCCAGCAGCTTGAAACTAGAAATTTCCACAGATACGCAGTATTTT.

V usage is TRBV6-5 and J usage is TRBJ2-1; 11 bases line up with TRBD2. The CDR3 is made up of 16 amino acids. The ends lost 0 bases at V and 7 bases at J; junction bases unmatched: 5. Looked up from germline, CDR1 is MNHEY and CDR2 is SVGAGI. The CDR3 bases are TGTGCCAGCAGTTACTCGCGGCTAGCGGGAGGAAATGAGCAGTTCTTC. Translation gives CASSYSRLAGGNEQFF.

The V and J genes are TRBV27 and TRBJ2-5, with D possibly TRBD1 on 6 matching bases. Trimming shortened V by 5 bases and J by 3 bases, and 10 bases separated the two germline ends. The CDR3 sequence is 13 residues long. The germline V gene has CDR1 MNHEY and CDR2 SMNVEV (reference sequence). The CDR3: CASSRGHKETQYF. The DNA for the CDR3 is TGTGCCAGCAGTCGGGGACACAAAGAGACCCAGTACTTC.

This chain uses TRBV28 with TRBJ1-5; no reliable D call. The germline CDR1 and CDR2 sequences are MDHEN and SYDVKM. The CDR3 extends over 13 amino acids. The V end lost 7 bases, the J end lost 2 bases, and 9 bases lay between the germline ends. DNA of the CDR3: TGTGCCAGCAATAGCCGGGGCAATCAGCCCCAGCATTTT. It translates to CASNSRGNQPQHF. Full variable domain (remainder filled in from reference TRBV28 and TRBJ1-5): DVKVTQSSRYLVKRTGEKVFLECVQDMDHENMFWYRQDPGLGLRLIYFSYDVKMKEKGDIPEGYSVSREKKERFSLILESASTNQTSMYLCASNSRGNQPQHFGDGTRLSIL.

V is TRBV28 and J is TRBJ1-5, with 7 bases matching TRBD1. Germline trimming cut 3 bases from V and 5 bases from J; bases unmatched to any gene: 10. CDR3 size: 16 residues. In germline, CDR1 is MDHEN, CDR2 SYDVKM. Here the CDR3 reads CASSFLLQGGYQPQHF. CDR3 DNA: TGTGCCAGCAGTTTTCTCTTGCAGGGGGGGTATCAGCCCCAGCATTTT.

This clone appeared a few times. This sequence joins TRBV11-2 and TRBJ2-1; 7 bases match TRBD2. Germline loops: CDR1 SGHAT, CDR2 FQNNGV. The CDR3 has 14 residues. V was clipped by 4 bases and J by 3 bases; unmatched bases: 3. Here the CDR3 DNA reads TGTGCCAGCAGCTATACTAGCGACTACAATGAGCAGTTCTTC. Its translation: CASSYTSDYNEQFF.